This passage covers 14 T cell receptor beta chains from one sample sequenced in a study of regulatory T cells in long-lasting Graves disease. Through Arm-PCR of CDR3 regions and iRepertoire HTBI primers, TCR beta libraries were built. Each CDR3 protein is one row after TCRdb ran MiXCR on the multiplex PCR reads. The sample lists roughly 380,000 distinct CDR3 sequences; around 17% were seen once. Time point described: newly diagnosed GD, antithyroid drugs for less than 3 months. Researchers made the TCR library from RNA that was extracted from PBMCs. The same data also went into a second study, on T cells in Graves' hyperthyroidism and ophthalmopathy.

Sequenced here: peripheral blood mononuclear cells (PBMCs), sampled at new diagnosis, from a patient treated with antithyroid drugs. Receptor source: a middle-aged man with Graves disease.

The sample holds many counts of this clonotype. The V gene is TRBV10-3, the J gene TRBJ1-2; possible D gene TRBD1, 6 bases. Germline V CDR1 and CDR2: ENHRY, SYGVKD. The CDR3 consists of 13 residues. Trimming took 7 bases from V and 4 from J, leaving 13 bases between them. The CDR3 here is CAINADSFYGYTF. CDR3 in DNA: TGTGCCATCAATGCGGACAGCTTCTATGGCTACACCTTC.

This clonotype was counted between two and nine times. A junction boundary mismatches the germline segment, possibly from a read error. The chain combines TRBV3-1 with TRBJ2-1, with D unclear. Per the germline V gene, CDR1 is LGHDT and CDR2 is YNNKEL (reference sequence). The CDR3 has 14 residues. The CDR3 is CASSQGGSCNEQFF. The CDR3 region has the DNA TGTGCCAGCAGCCAAGGGGGTTCCTGCAATGAGCAGTTCTTC.

In this sample, this clonotype turned up many times. This chain links TRBV6-1 with TRBJ2-5, with 8 bases identical to TRBD1. V was clipped by 8 bases and J by 4 bases; unmatched bases: 15. In germline, CDR1 is MNHNS, CDR2 SASEGT. The CDR3 is 16 residues long. The CDR3 region has the DNA TGTGCCAGCCGAGCCTTACAGGGGGACAGGCGAGAGACCCAGTACTTC. Protein product: CASRALQGDRRETQYF.

This clonotype was recorded only once. The rearrangement uses TRBV6-5 and TRBJ2-3, with a possible D match to TRBD2 (5 bases). The CDR3 runs to 16 residues. The germline V gene has CDR1 MNHEY and CDR2 SVGAGI. V was cut by 2 bases and J by 0 bases, with 12 bases left in between. The CDR3 DNA is TGTGCCAGCAGTTACCCACCTAGCCGTAGCACAGATACGCAGTATTTT. Translation gives CASSYPPSRSTDTQYF.

This clonotype was picked up many times. The V and J genes are TRBV3-1 and TRBJ1-1; TRBD1 matches 8 bases. V shed 4 bases and J 5 bases; nucleotides not matched to a gene: 3. The germline gives CDR1 LGHDT, CDR2 YNNKEL (reference sequence). The CDR3 is made up of 13 amino acids. CDR3 coding DNA: TGTGCCAGCAGCCGGGACAGGTTGACTGAAGCTTTCTTT. It yields the protein CASSRDRLTEAFF.

This clonotype was detected many times. Mismatch with germline at one junction end may stem from a read error. The chain employs TRBV5-1 and TRBJ2-7; TRBD1 matches 10 bases. Germline lookup yields CDR1 SGHRS and CDR2 YFSETQ. The CDR3 length is 14 residues. CDR3 coding DNA: TGTGCCAGTAGTTGGGGACAGGGGACCTACGAGCAGTACTTC. It yields the protein CASSWGQGTYEQYF.

Worth noting for this clonotype: A much larger clone differs from this one at a single base, so this may be a read error. The chain joins TRBV6-1 to TRBJ2-7, with D perhaps being TRBD1 or TRBD2 (5 bases each). The length of the CDR3 is 14 residues. Germline lookup yields CDR1 MNHNS and CDR2 SASEGT. The germline V and J ends were trimmed by 5 bases and 7 bases, with 18 bases remaining between them. CDR3 region: CASSHSGPGEEQYF. CDR3 DNA: TGTGCCAGCAGTCACTCGGGGCCGGGTGAAGAGCAGTACTTC.

This clonotype has at least ten counts. The chain combines TRBV3-1 with TRBJ1-1, with D possibly matching TRBD1 (6 bases). This CDR3 region has 16 residues. Looked up from germline, CDR1 is LGHDT and CDR2 is YNNKEL (reference sequence). V was clipped by 4 bases and J by 1 base, with 16 bases between them. The CDR3 DNA is TGTGCCAGCAGCCCCTCCTGGGGGCTCCCGAACACTGAAGCTTTCTTT. Its protein product is CASSPSWGLPNTEAFF.

Concerning this clonotype itself: A read error may account for a junction end that differs from germline. This chain links TRBV10-3 with TRBJ2-7, with D tentatively TRBD1 (6 bases). This CDR3 is 14 amino acids long. Per the germline V gene, CDR1 is ENHRY and CDR2 is SYGVKD. The CDR3 DNA sequence: TGTGCCATCAGGGCCAGGGGAATCTCCTACGAGCAGCACTTC. Amino acids: CAIRARGISYEQHF.

In its sample, this clonotype was seen many times. In DNA, the CDR3 is TGCGCCAGCAGCGCGGACGGAGGGATAGAGACCCAGTACTTC. This sequence encodes CASSADGGIETQYF. V gene TRBV5-1 combines with J gene TRBJ2-5; tentative D call: TRBD2 (6 bases). CDR1 SGHRS and CDR2 YFSETQ come from the germline V gene. CDR3 length: 14 residues. Trimming left V 4 bases short and J 4 bases short, with 14 bases between. The full variable domain, its missing parts supplied by reference TRBV5-1 and TRBJ2-5, is KAGVTQTPRYLIKTRGQQVTLSCSPISGHRSVSWYQQTPGQGLQFLFEYFSETQRNKGNFPGRFSGRQFSNSRSEMNVSTLELGDSALYLCASSADGGIETQYFGPGTRLLVL.

About this clonotype: This sequence may be a read error, since a much larger clone differs from it by one base. This chain joins TRBV28 and TRBJ2-7; TRBD1 might be the D (5 bases). From germline, CDR1 is MDHEN and CDR2 SYDVKM. The CDR3 consists of 14 residues. Trimming pared 3 bases from V and 7 bases from J, leaving 16 bases between. The DNA for the CDR3 is TGTGCCAGCAGTTTGGAGACAGTGTACAATGAGCAGTACTTC. It translates to CASSLETVYNEQYF.

This clonotype was counted ten times or more. The chain carries TRBV27 and TRBJ1-1; D is ambiguous. Germline values: CDR1 MNHEY, CDR2 SMNVEV (reference sequence). This CDR3 spans 14 amino acids. Between the trimmed V and J ends, which lost 2 bases and 1 base, there was a span of 8 bases. CDR3 sequence: CASSLKGPNTEAFF. Written as DNA, the CDR3 is TGTGCCAGCAGTTTAAAGGGCCCGAACACTGAAGCTTTCTTT.

At least ten counts were recorded for this clonotype. V gene TRBV2 combines with J gene TRBJ1-2; D is perhaps TRBD1 (5 bases). The CDR3 has 13 residues. The V end lost 2 bases, the J end lost 7 bases, and 11 bases lay between the germline ends. Germline V gene data show CDR1 as SNHLY and CDR2 as FYNNEI. CDR3 bases: TGTGCCAGCAGTGAATCAGGGTTTGGTGGCTACACCTTC. Translating gives CASSESGFGGYTF.

This sequence joins TRBV5-1 and TRBJ1-1; D remains ambiguous. The germline V gene has CDR1 SGHRS and CDR2 YFSETQ. The length of the CDR3 is 15 residues. Deletions cut 1 base from V and 0 bases from J, with 10 bases between. As DNA, the CDR3 is TGCGCCAGCAGCTTGCAGGTAGGAATGAACACTGAAGCTTTCTTT. This translates into CASSLQVGMNTEAFF.